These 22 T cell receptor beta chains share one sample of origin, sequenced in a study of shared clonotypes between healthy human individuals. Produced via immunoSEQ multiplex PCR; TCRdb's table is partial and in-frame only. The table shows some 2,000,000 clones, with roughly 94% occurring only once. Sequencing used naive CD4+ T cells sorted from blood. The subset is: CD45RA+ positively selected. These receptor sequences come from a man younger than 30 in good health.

CDR3 nucleotide sequence: TGCAGCGTTGAAGCCCGGACAGGAAACTCCTACGAGCAGTACTTC. As protein: CSVEARTGNSYEQYF. V usage is TRBV29-1 and J usage is TRBJ2-7; 7 nucleotides line up with TRBD1. This CDR3 has 15 residues. Trimming removed 1 base from V and 0 bases from J; junction bases left unmatched: 6. Per germline, CDR1 SQVTM and CDR2 ANQGSEA.

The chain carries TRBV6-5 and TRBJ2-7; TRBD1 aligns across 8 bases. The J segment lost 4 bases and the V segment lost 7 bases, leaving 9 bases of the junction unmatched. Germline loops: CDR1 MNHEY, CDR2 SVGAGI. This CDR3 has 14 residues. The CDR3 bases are TGTGCCAGCACCAGGGGGCAGGGGAGTTACGAGCAGTACTTC. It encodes CASTRGQGSYEQYF.

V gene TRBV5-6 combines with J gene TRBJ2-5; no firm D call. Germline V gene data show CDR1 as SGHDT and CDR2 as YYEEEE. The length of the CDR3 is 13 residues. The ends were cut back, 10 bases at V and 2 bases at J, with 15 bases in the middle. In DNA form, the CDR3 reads TGTGCCTCCTTCTCGCTCATTCAAGAGACCCAGTACTTC. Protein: CASFSLIQETQYF.

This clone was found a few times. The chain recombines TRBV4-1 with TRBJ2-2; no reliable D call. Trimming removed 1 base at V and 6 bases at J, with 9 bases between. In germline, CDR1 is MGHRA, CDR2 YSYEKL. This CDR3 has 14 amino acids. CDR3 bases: TGCGCCAGCAGCCAAGCTAACCTCCCCGGGGAGCTGTTTTTT. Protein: CASSQANLPGELFF.

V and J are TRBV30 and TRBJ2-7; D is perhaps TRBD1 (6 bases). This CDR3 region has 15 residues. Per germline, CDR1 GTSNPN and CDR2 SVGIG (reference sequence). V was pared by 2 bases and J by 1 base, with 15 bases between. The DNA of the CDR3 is TGTGCCTGGAGTCTCGGACAGCCAGGTTCCTACGAGCAGTACTTC. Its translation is CAWSLGQPGSYEQYF.

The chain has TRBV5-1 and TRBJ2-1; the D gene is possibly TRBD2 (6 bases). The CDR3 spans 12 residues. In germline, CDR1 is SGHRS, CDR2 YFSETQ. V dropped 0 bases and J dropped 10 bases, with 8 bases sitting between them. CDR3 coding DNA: TGCGCCAGCAGCTTGGTAGGGAGGGAGCAGTTCTTC. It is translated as CASSLVGREQFF.

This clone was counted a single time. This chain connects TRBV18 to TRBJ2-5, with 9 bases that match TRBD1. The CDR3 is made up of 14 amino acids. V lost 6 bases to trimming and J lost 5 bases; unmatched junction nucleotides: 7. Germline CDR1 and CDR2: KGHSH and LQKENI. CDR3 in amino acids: CASSSQGAGETQYF. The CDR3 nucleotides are TGTGCCAGCTCGTCACAGGGGGCAGGGGAGACCCAGTACTTC.

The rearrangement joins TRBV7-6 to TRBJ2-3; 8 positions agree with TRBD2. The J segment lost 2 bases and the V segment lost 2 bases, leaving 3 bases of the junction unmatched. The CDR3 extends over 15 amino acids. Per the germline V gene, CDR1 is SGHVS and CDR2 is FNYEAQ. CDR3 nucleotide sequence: TGTGCCAGCAGCTTATTAGCGGGACCCACAGATACGCAGTATTTT. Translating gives CASSLLAGPTDTQYF.

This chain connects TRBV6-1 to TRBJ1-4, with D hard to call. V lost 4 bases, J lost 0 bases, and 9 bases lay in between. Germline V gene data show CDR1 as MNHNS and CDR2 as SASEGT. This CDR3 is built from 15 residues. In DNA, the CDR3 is TGTGCCAGCAGTGCCACCGTTGCAACTAATGAAAAACTGTTTTTT. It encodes CASSATVATNEKLFF.

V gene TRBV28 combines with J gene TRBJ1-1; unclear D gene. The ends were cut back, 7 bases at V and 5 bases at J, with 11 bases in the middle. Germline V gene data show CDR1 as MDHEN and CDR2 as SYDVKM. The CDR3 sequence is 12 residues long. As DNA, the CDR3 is TGTGCCAGCACCGAAGCGGGAACTGAAGCTTTCTTT. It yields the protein CASTEAGTEAFF.

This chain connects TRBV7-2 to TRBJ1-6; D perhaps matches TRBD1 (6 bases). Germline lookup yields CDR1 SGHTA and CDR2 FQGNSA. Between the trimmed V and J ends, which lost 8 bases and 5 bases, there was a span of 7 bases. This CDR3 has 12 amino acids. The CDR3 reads CASRTDNSPLHF. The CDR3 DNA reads TGTGCCAGCCGGACAGATAATTCACCCCTCCACTTT.

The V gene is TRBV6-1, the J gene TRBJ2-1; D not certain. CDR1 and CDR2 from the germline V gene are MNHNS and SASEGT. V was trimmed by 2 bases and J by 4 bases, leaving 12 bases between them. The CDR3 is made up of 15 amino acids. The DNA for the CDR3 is TGTGCCAGCAGTGAATCTACCCTCAGGTACAATGAGCAGTTCTTC. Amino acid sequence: CASSESTLRYNEQFF.

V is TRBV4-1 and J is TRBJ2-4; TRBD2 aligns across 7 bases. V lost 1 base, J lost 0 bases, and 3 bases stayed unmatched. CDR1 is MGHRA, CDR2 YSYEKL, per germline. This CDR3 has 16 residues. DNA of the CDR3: TGCGCCAGCAGCCAAGGGGAGCGGGAAGCCAAAAACATTCAGTACTTC. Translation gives CASSQGEREAKNIQYF.

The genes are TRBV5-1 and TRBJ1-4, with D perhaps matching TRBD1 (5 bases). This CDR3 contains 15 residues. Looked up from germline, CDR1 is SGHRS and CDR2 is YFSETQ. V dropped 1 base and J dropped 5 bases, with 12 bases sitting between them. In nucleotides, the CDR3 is TGCGCCAGCAGCTTGCGGCAGGGCCCGAATGAAAAACTGTTTTTT. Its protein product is CASSLRQGPNEKLFF.

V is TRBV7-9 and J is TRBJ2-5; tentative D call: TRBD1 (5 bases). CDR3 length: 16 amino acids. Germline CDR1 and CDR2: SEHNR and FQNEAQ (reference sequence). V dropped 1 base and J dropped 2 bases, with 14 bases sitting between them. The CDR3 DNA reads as TGTGCCAGCAGCTTAGGCACAGGTAGTAGTCAAGAGACCCAGTACTTC. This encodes CASSLGTGSSQETQYF. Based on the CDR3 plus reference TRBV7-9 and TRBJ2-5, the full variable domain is DTGVSQNPRHKITKRGQNVTFRCDPISEHNRLYWYRQTLGQGPEFLTYFQNEAQLEKSRLLSDRFSAERPKGSFSTLEIQRTEQGDSAMYLCASSLGTGSSQETQYFGPGTRLLVL.

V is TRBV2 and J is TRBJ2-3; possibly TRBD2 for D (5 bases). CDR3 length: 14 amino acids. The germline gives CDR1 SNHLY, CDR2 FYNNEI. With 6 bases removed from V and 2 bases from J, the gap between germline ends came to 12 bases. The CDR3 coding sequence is TGTGCCAGCAGGGGCAGGACTTTCACAGATACGCAGTATTTT. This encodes CASRGRTFTDTQYF. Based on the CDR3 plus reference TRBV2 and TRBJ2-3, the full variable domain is EPEVTQTPSHQVTQMGQEVILRCVPISNHLYFYWYRQILGQKVEFLVSFYNNEISEKSEIFDDQFSVERPDGSNFTLKIRSTKLEDSAMYFCASRGRTFTDTQYFGPGTRLTVL.

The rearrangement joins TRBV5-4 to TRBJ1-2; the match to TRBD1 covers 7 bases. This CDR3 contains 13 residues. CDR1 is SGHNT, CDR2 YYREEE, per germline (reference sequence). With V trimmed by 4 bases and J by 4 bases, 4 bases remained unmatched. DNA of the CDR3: TGTGCCAGCAGCGTAGGGACAGCCTATGGCTACACCTTC. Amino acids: CASSVGTAYGYTF.

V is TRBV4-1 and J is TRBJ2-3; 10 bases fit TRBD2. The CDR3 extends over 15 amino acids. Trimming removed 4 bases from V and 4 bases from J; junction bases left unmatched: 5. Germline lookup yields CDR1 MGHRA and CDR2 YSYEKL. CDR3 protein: CASSLLAGVADTQYF. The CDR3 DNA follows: TGCGCCAGCAGCCTTCTAGCGGGAGTTGCAGATACGCAGTATTTT.

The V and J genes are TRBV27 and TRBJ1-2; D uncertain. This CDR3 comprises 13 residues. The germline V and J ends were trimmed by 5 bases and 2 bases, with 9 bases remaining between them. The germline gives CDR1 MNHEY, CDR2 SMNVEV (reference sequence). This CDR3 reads CASSPSANYGYTF. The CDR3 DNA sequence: TGTGCCAGCAGTCCGTCAGCAAACTATGGCTACACCTTC.

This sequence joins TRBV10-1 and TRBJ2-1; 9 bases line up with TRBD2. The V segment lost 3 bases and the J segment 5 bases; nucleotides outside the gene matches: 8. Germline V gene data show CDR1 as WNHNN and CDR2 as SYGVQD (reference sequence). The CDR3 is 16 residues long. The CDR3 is CASSESGVAGDNEQFF. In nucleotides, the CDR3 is TGCGCCAGCAGTGAATCGGGGGTAGCGGGGGACAATGAGCAGTTCTTC.

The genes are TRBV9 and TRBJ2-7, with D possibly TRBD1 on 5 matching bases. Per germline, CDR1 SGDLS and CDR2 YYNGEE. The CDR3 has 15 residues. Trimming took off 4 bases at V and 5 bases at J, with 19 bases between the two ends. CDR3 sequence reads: CASSFRLLLGDEQYF. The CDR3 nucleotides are TGTGCCAGCAGCTTTCGACTCCTCTTAGGGGACGAGCAGTACTTC. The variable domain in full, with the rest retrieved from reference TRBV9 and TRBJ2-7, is DSGVTQTPKHLITATGQRVTLRCSPRSGDLSVYWYQQSLDQGLQFLIQYYNGEERAKGNILERFSAQQFPDLHSELNLSSLELGDSALYFCASSFRLLLGDEQYFGPGTRLTVT.

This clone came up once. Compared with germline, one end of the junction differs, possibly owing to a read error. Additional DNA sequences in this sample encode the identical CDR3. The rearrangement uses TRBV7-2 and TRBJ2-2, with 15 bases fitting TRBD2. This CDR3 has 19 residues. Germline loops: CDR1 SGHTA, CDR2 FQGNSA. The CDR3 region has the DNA TGTGCCAGCAGCCCTCGGACTAGCGGGAGGGCCTGGGACACCGGGGAGCTGTTTTTC. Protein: CASSPRTSGRAWDTGELFF.